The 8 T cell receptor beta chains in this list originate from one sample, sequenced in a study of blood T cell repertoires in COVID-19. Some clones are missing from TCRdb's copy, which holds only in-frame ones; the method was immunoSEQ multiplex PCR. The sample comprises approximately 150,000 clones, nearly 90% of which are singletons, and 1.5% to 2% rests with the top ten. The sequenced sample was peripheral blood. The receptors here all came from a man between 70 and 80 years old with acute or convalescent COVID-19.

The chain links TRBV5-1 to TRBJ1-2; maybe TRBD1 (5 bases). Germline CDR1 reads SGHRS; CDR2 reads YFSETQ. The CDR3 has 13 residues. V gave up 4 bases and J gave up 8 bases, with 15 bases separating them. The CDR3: CASSPAGGRGYTF. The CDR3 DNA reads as TGCGCCAGCAGCCCGGCGGGGGGAAGGGGCTACACCTTC.

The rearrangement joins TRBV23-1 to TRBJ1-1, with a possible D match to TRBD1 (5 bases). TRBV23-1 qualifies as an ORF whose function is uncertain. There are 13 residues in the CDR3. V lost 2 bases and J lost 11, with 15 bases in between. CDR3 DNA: TGCGCCAGCAGTCAACCCCTAAGGGGCCGGGCTTTCTTT. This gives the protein CASSQPLRGRAFF.

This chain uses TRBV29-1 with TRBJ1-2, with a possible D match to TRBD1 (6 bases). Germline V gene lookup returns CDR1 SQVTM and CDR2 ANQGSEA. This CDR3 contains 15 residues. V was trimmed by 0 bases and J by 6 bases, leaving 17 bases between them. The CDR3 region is CSVEDISLGGDGYTF. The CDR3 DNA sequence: TGCAGCGTTGAAGATATTAGCCTAGGGGGGGATGGCTACACCTTC.

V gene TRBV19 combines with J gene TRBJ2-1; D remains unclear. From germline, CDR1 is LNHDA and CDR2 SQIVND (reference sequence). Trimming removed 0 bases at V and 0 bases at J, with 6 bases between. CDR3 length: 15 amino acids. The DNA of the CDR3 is TGTGCCAGTAGTATAGATACCAGCTCCTACAATGAGCAGTTCTTC. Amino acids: CASSIDTSSYNEQFF. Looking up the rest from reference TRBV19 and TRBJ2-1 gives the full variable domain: DGGITQSPKYLFRKEGQNVTLSCEQNLNHDAMYWYRQDPGQGLRLIYYSQIVNDFQKGDIAEGYSVSREKKESFPLTVTSAQKNPTAFYLCASSIDTSSYNEQFFGPGTRLTVL.

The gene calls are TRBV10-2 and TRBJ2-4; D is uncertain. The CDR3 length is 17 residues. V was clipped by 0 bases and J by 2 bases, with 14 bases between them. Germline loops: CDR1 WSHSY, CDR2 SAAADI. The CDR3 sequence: CASSESTRKGSKNIQYF. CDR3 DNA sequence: TGCGCCAGCAGTGAGTCGACAAGGAAAGGATCCAAAAACATTCAGTACTTC.

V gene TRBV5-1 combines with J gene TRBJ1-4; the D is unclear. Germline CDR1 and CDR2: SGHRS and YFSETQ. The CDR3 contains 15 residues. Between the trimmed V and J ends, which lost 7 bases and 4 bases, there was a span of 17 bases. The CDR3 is CASRSQVGSNEKLFF. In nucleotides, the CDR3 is TGCGCCAGCCGCTCCCAGGTTGGGAGTAATGAAAAACTGTTTTTT.

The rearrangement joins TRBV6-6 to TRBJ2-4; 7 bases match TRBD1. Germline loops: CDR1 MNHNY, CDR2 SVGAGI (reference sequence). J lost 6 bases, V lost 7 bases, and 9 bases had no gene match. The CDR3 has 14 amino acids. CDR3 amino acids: CASTEVNRGNIQYF. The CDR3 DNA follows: TGTGCCAGCACAGAAGTAAACAGGGGAAACATTCAGTACTTC.

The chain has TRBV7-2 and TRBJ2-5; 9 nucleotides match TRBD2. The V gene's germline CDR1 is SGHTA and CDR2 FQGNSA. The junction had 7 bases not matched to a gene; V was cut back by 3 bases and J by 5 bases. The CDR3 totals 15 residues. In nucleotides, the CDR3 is TGTGCCAGCAGCTTGCGCGGGAGGGCCGGGGAGACCCAGTACTTC. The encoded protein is CASSLRGRAGETQYF.